The 2 T cell receptor beta chains listed next were all sequenced from one sample in a study of T cell repertoires in cytomegalovirus infection (dated by TCRdb to about 2019). The treatment or condition label on this specimen signifies: in vitro stimulation with specific CMV peptide epitopes to enrich CMV-specific T cells. The run used an Illumina HiSeq 1500. TCRdb ran its own pipeline on the public reads, namely fastp trimming at Q25 and MiXCR clone calling, and kept in-frame beta chains. Here each entry gathers all rows of one CDR3 protein and keeps the most common genes and DNA. Within this sample are hundreds of thousands of distinct CDR3 sequences, with about 42% of them counted one time only. The ten biggest clones cover around 45% of the sample. These receptors have no known antigen. This material consisted of cultured PBMCs, taken from culture after CMV antigen stimulation. The source of these receptors is a human donor in good health (CMV status not recorded). Some clones in this sample may be carry-over from other donors' samples.

The chain combines TRBV7-9 with TRBJ2-5; TRBD1 or TRBD2 may be the D gene (5 bases each). Germline-derived CDR1 and CDR2 are SEHNR and FQNEAQ (reference sequence). This CDR3 comprises 13 residues. The V gene lost 5 bases and the J gene lost 9 bases, with 16 bases spanning the gap. CDR3 DNA: TGTGCCAGCAGCCCCTCGGGGACCCCGGCCCAGTACTTC. Protein sequence: CASSPSGTPAQYF.

The table lists this clonotype with a few counts. J is TRBJ2-5 and V is TRBV7-2, with a possible D match to TRBD2 (6 bases). The germline gives CDR1 SGHTA, CDR2 FQGNSA. The ends were cut back, 3 bases at V and 1 base at J, with 9 bases in the middle. CDR3 length equals 14 residues. In DNA, the CDR3 is TGTGCCAGCAGCTTCCTCGGGGGCCAAGAGACCCAGTACTTC. It codes for CASSFLGGQETQYF.